This TCR beta chain is from a study of cytomegalovirus exposure and HLA in healthy donors. Vbeta (60) and Jbeta (13) primers were used in the PCR. Produced via immunoSEQ multiplex PCR; TCRdb's table is partial and in-frame only. The sample gives 150,000 to 180,000 clones, around 80% of which show up once; 9.5% to 15% is in the top ten. This clone was counted once. The CDR3 is 14 amino acids. The germline V gene has CDR1 LNHDA and CDR2 SQIVND (reference sequence). V lost 6 bases, J lost 6 bases, and 8 bases stayed unmatched. The chain combines TRBV19 with TRBJ2-7, with TRBD1 identical over 10 bases. The sequenced sample was PBMCs. The sequence came from a man in his thirties or forties in good health and CMV-seropositive. CDR3 residues: CASRPDRGTGEQYF. The CDR3 bases are TGTGCCAGTAGGCCGGACAGGGGGACGGGCGAGCAGTACTTC.